Listed below are T cell receptor beta chains from one sample, sequenced in a study of control samples from healthy donors and cancer patients. Profiling relied on immunoSEQ multiplex PCR, and the TCRdb table lists in-frame clones only, not all of them. Among about 140,000 clones listed, 75% to 90% were seen once. Input material: blood. These receptor sequences come from a woman under 40 in good health. CDR3s include the opening cysteine and the closing phenylalanine or tryptophan. The order of the fields is V gene, J gene, D gene, CDR3 length, clone size, CDR3 DNA, CDR3 protein. D genes are given only for firm matches. Clone size is given for some rows only: seen once, a few or many times, or a class if the clone is expanded.

v_call: TRBV5-8; j_call: TRBJ2-3; d_call: .; cdr3_length: 18; clone_size: .; cdr3_nt: TGTGCCAGCAGCTGGGACCCAGACCGGAGACGTGGAACAGATACGCAGTATTTT; cdr3_aa: CASSWDPDRRRGTDTQYF
v_call: TRBV21-1; j_call: TRBJ1-2; d_call: .; cdr3_length: 17; clone_size: .; cdr3_nt: TGTGCCAGCAGCAAAGGCTATGGGCCCCTATCAAACTATGGCTACACCTTC; cdr3_aa: CASSKGYGPLSNYGYTF
v_call: TRBV7-9; j_call: TRBJ1-5; d_call: .; cdr3_length: 15; clone_size: .; cdr3_nt: TGTGCCAGCAGTCTCGGATCAGATAGCAATCAGCCCCAGCATTTT; cdr3_aa: CASSLGSDSNQPQHF
v_call: TRBV7-2; j_call: TRBJ2-1; d_call: TRBD2; cdr3_length: 16; clone_size: .; cdr3_nt: TGTGCCAGCAGCCGTCGCTCCGGGACTAACTACAATGAGCAGTTCTTC; cdr3_aa: CASSRRSGTNYNEQFF
v_call: TRBV28; j_call: TRBJ1-6; d_call: .; cdr3_length: 13; clone_size: once; cdr3_nt: TGTGCGAGCCGAGACGGCCCTAATTCACCCCTCCACTTT; cdr3_aa: CASRDGPNSPLHF
v_call: TRBV5-1; j_call: TRBJ2-7; d_call: TRBD1; cdr3_length: 15; clone_size: once; cdr3_nt: TGCGCCAGCAGCTTGGCCGGGCAGGGGGCCAACGAGCAGTACTTC; cdr3_aa: CASSLAGQGANEQYF
v_call: TRBV5-1; j_call: TRBJ2-5; d_call: TRBD2; cdr3_length: 16; clone_size: once; cdr3_nt: TGCGCCAGCAGCTTGGAAGGGACTAGCGGGGGCTTTTCCCAGTACTTC; cdr3_aa: CASSLEGTSGGFSQYF
v_call: TRBV2; j_call: TRBJ2-2; d_call: TRBD2; cdr3_length: 16; clone_size: .; cdr3_nt: TGTGCCAGCAGCCGAAGGGGCCAGGGAGGGACCGGGGAGCTGTTTTTT; cdr3_aa: CASSRRGQGGTGELFF
v_call: TRBV5-1; j_call: TRBJ1-3; d_call: TRBD1; cdr3_length: 17; clone_size: .; cdr3_nt: TGCGCCAGCAGCTTGGGTTGGCAGGGGGCGATCGGAAACACCATATATTTT; cdr3_aa: CASSLGWQGAIGNTIYF
v_call: TRBV19; j_call: TRBJ2-4; d_call: TRBD1; cdr3_length: 13; clone_size: .; cdr3_nt: TGTGCCAGTAGTACCGGACAGGGAAACATTCAGTACTTC; cdr3_aa: CASSTGQGNIQYF
v_call: TRBV6-5; j_call: TRBJ1-2; d_call: .; cdr3_length: 14; clone_size: .; cdr3_nt: TGTGCCAGCAGTTACGCGGGAATTAACTATGGCTACACCTTC; cdr3_aa: CASSYAGINYGYTF
v_call: TRBV21-1; j_call: TRBJ2-7; d_call: .; cdr3_length: 16; clone_size: .; cdr3_nt: TGTGCCAGCAGCAATATCCCAGTGAGCCGCTCCTACGAGCAGTACTTC; cdr3_aa: CASSNIPVSRSYEQYF